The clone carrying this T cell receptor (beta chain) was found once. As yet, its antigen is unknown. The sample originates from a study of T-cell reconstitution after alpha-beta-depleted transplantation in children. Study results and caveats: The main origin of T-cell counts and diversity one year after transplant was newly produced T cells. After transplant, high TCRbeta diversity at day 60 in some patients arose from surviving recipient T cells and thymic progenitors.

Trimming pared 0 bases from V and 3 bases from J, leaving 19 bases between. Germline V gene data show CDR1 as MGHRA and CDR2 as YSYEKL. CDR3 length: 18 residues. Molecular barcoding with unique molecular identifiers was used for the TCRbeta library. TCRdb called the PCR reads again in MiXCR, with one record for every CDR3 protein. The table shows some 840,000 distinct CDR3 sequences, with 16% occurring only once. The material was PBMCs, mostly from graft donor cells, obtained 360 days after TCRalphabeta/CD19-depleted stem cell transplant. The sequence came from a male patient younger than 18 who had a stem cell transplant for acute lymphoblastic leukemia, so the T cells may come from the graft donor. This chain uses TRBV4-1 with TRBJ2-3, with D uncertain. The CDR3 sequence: CASSQEGRETPVTDTQYF. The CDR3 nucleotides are TGCGCCAGCAGCCAAGAGGGAAGGGAAACCCCTGTTACAGATACGCAGTATTTT.